Listed here are 32 T cell receptor beta chains from one sample, sequenced in a study of blood T cells in healthy people across ages. For the second PCR, which ran for about 6 to 11 cycles, a sample-barcoded 5' primer and a J-beta primer mix were used. TCRdb reprocessed the 5' RACE reads via MiXCR and lists one record per CDR3 protein. This table has 850,000 to 1,300,000 distinct CDR3 sequences, 45% appearing once. Specimen: blood. These receptors originate from an older woman in good health.

V is TRBV7-2 and J is TRBJ2-1; 11 positions agree with TRBD2. CDR3 length: 16 residues. The ends lost 5 bases at V and 4 bases at J; junction bases unmatched: 7. Germline CDR1 is SGHTA and CDR2 is FQGNSA. CDR3 protein: CASSLLAGALYNEQFF. DNA of the CDR3: TGTGCCAGCAGCCTACTAGCGGGAGCCCTGTACAATGAGCAGTTCTTC.

The CDR3 here is CASFAGGINEQFF. The CDR3, as DNA: TGTGCCAGCTTCGCTGGCGGGATTAATGAGCAGTTCTTC. The chain has TRBV2 and TRBJ2-1; possible D gene TRBD2, 6 bases. CDR1 is SNHLY and CDR2 is FYNNEI in the germline V gene. With 8 bases removed from V and 7 bases from J, the gap between germline ends came to 15 bases. The CDR3 extends over 13 amino acids.

This rearrangement joins TRBV20-1 to TRBJ2-5, with D uncertain. The better agreement between TRBJ2-7 and the DNA end casts doubt on the J call. CDR3 length equals 13 residues. Looked up from germline, CDR1 is DFQATT and CDR2 is SNEGSKA (reference sequence). CDR3 loop: CSASWPPKDEQYF. The CDR3 bases are TGCAGTGCTAGTTGGCCCCCCAAGGACGAGCAGTACTTC.

Here the CDR3 DNA reads TGTGCCAGCCAAGGACTAGCGGGGATATCCTACGAGCAGTACTTC. Its protein product is CASQGLAGISYEQYF. This chain joins TRBV28 and TRBJ2-5, with TRBD2 identical over 12 bases. The J call could be wrong; TRBJ2-7 is a better fit for the DNA end. This CDR3 is built from 15 residues. Germline lookup yields CDR1 MDHEN and CDR2 SYDVKM.

The V and J genes are TRBV12-3 or TRBV12-4 and TRBJ1-2; possible D gene TRBD1, 5 bases. V was cut by 1 base and J by 8 bases, with 11 bases left in between. This CDR3 region has 13 residues. CDR3 DNA sequence: TGTGCCAGCAGTTTAGGGGGGATGAGAGGCTACACCTTC. It encodes CASSLGGMRGYTF.

The sample holds a few counts of this clonotype. V gene TRBV7-9 combines with J gene TRBJ2-1; the D gene is possibly TRBD2 (6 bases). The CDR3 is made up of 13 amino acids. Between the trimmed V and J ends, which lost 6 bases and 6 bases, there was a span of 12 bases. The germline V gene encodes CDR1 SEHNR and CDR2 FQNEAQ (reference sequence). Here the CDR3 DNA reads TGTGCCAGCAGTCGCGGGGTTACCAATGAGCAGTTCTTC. This codes for CASSRGVTNEQFF.

The chain employs TRBV27 and TRBJ2-7, with 10 nucleotides matching TRBD2. Germline lookup yields CDR1 MNHEY and CDR2 SMNVEV (reference sequence). This CDR3 has 15 residues. V shed 5 bases, J shed 6 bases, and the junction held 10 bases outside the gene matches. This CDR3 is CASSPGTSGIREQYF. CDR3 bases: TGTGCCAGCAGTCCGGGCACTAGCGGGATCCGCGAGCAGTACTTC.

This clonotype has at least ten counts. V usage is TRBV10-3 and J usage is TRBJ2-4; D not certain. Trimming stripped 2 bases from V and 7 bases from J, with 24 bases between. The germline gives CDR1 ENHRY, CDR2 SYGVKD. CDR3 size: 18 residues. The CDR3 protein is CAISETTTRSTPGNIQYF. The DNA for the CDR3 is TGTGCCATCAGTGAGACCACGACCAGGTCTACCCCCGGGAACATTCAGTACTTC.

The chain couples TRBV6-5 to TRBJ1-1; no firm D call. CDR1 is MNHEY, CDR2 SVGAGI, per germline. The CDR3 extends over 15 amino acids. V was shortened by 0 bases and J by 1 base, with 9 bases between the two germline ends. In nucleotides, the CDR3 is TGTGCCAGCAGTTACTCGGCGCCTACGAACACTGAAGCTTTCTTT. Amino acid sequence: CASSYSAPTNTEAFF.

The V gene is TRBV4-1, the J gene TRBJ2-7; the match to TRBD2 covers 8 bases. J gave up 1 base and V 0 bases, and 5 bases lay outside the gene matches. From germline, CDR1 is MGHRA and CDR2 YSYEKL. The CDR3 has 16 amino acids. As DNA, the CDR3 is TGCGCCAGCAGCCAAGATTCTAGCGGGTTTTCCTACGAGCAGTACTTC. Its translation: CASSQDSSGFSYEQYF.

This clonotype has more than one count but fewer than ten. The chain employs TRBV12-3 or TRBV12-4 and TRBJ2-7; TRBD1 agrees at 7 bases. The CDR3 spans 16 residues. V shed 5 bases, J shed 0 bases, and the junction held 10 bases outside the gene matches. The chain's CDR3 is CASSGHRDRPSYEQYF. The CDR3, as DNA: TGTGCCAGCAGTGGGCACCGGGACAGACCCTCCTACGAGCAGTACTTC.

This chain joins TRBV10-3 and TRBJ1-1; perhaps TRBD1 as D (5 bases). Germline V gene data show CDR1 as ENHRY and CDR2 as SYGVKD. V dropped 3 bases and J dropped 10 bases, with 24 bases sitting between them. This CDR3 spans 16 amino acids. Written as DNA, the CDR3 is TGTGCCATCAGTGATCCCCCCCAGGGAAATGACGAGCTAGCTTTCTTT. It specifies CAISDPPQGNDELAFF.

The chain joins TRBV4-1 to TRBJ2-1; 7 nucleotides agree with TRBD2. Germline assignment: CDR1 MGHRA and CDR2 YSYEKL. The junction had 5 bases not matched to a gene; V was cut back by 0 bases and J by 6 bases. The CDR3 is made up of 15 amino acids. CDR3 sequence (DNA): TGCGCCAGCAGCCAAGAAGGTCTAGCGGTCAATGAGCAGTTCTTC. Translation: CASSQEGLAVNEQFF.

The CDR3 DNA reads as TGTGCCAGCAGTTCAAGGGCCACGGGTCGACTCTCTGGAAACACCATATATTTT. It specifies CASSSRATGRLSGNTIYF. The V gene is TRBV28, the J gene TRBJ1-3; no definite D call. There are 18 residues in the CDR3. With 4 bases removed from V and 0 bases from J, the gap between germline ends came to 19 bases. The V gene's germline CDR1 is MDHEN and CDR2 SYDVKM.

This clonotype has a handful of counts. The rearrangement joins TRBV27 to TRBJ2-3; 8 bases map to TRBD2. CDR3 length equals 16 residues. CDR1 and CDR2 (germline): MNHEY, SMNVEV (reference sequence). V was clipped by 7 bases and J by 3 bases; unmatched bases: 12. In DNA, the CDR3 is TGTGCCAGCATTCCCACCGCGGGGGGCGGTACAGATACGCAGTATTTT. Translation gives CASIPTAGGGTDTQYF.

The chain joins TRBV20-1 to TRBJ2-7; D is unclear. The CDR3 length is 14 residues. V lost 1 base and J 6 bases, leaving 16 bases between the germline ends. Germline CDR1 DFQATT, CDR2 SNEGSKA (reference sequence). The CDR3, as DNA: TGCAGTGCTAGAGGGATGAGAGCCGCTATCGAGCAGTACTTC. As protein: CSARGMRAAIEQYF.

Only a few counts were recorded for this clonotype. The J gene is TRBJ2-1, the V gene TRBV10-3, with D unresolved. The CDR3 consists of 13 residues. Germline CDR1 ENHRY, CDR2 SYGVKD. Between the trimmed V and J ends, which lost 7 bases and 2 bases, there was a span of 9 bases. The CDR3 protein is CAIKSRPYNEQFF. In nucleotides, the CDR3 is TGTGCCATCAAGTCAAGACCCTACAATGAGCAGTTCTTC.

This rearrangement joins TRBV29-1 to TRBJ2-7; D gene uncertain. Trimming removed 6 bases from V and 7 bases from J, with 10 bases in between. The CDR3 has 10 amino acids. Germline-derived CDR1 and CDR2 are SQVTM and ANQGSEA. CDR3 DNA: TGCAGCGTAACGGATGGTGAGCAGTACTTC. This sequence encodes CSVTDGEQYF.

Only a few counts were recorded for this clonotype. The chain uses TRBV6-1 and TRBJ1-1; D is unclear. The CDR3 runs 13 residues. The germline V gene encodes CDR1 MNHNS and CDR2 SASEGT. Trimming removed 2 bases at V and 4 bases at J, with 8 bases between. CDR3 sequence: CASSESLGTEAFF. The CDR3 nucleotides read TGTGCCAGCAGTGAAAGTTTGGGCACTGAAGCTTTCTTT.

This clonotype came up a few times. This chain links TRBV20-1 with TRBJ2-5; 8 nucleotides line up with TRBD2. The CDR3 spans 14 residues. J lost 3 bases, V lost 7 bases, and 10 bases had no gene match. CDR1 is DFQATT, CDR2 SNEGSKA, per germline (reference sequence). CDR3 region: CSVAGPWGEETQYF. CDR3 nucleotide sequence: TGCAGTGTAGCGGGGCCCTGGGGGGAAGAGACCCAGTACTTC.

This clonotype was detected a few times. The rearrangement uses TRBV5-1 and TRBJ2-3; D unresolved. The CDR3 is 15 amino acids. V was cut by 3 bases and J by 1 base, with 12 bases left in between. CDR1 is SGHRS, CDR2 YFSETQ, per germline. In nucleotides, the CDR3 is TGCGCCAGCAGCTCGGAAGACCGGGGCACAGATACGCAGTATTTT. Amino acid sequence: CASSSEDRGTDTQYF. Complete variable domain (other parts from reference TRBV5-1 and TRBJ2-3): KAGVTQTPRYLIKTRGQQVTLSCSPISGHRSVSWYQQTPGQGLQFLFEYFSETQRNKGNFPGRFSGRQFSNSRSEMNVSTLELGDSALYLCASSSEDRGTDTQYFGPGTRLTVL.

This chain connects TRBV18 to TRBJ2-5; possibly TRBD1 for D (5 bases). Germline CDR1 reads KGHSH; CDR2 reads LQKENI. V lost 3 bases and J 4 bases, leaving 9 bases between the germline ends. The CDR3 extends over 13 amino acids. In DNA, the CDR3 is TGTGCCAGCTCACCGGGGCCGGGAGAGACCCAGTACTTC. Translation: CASSPGPGETQYF.

V gene TRBV5-8 combines with J gene TRBJ1-4; D remains unclear. The CDR3 consists of 15 residues. Trimming shortened V by 4 bases and J by 4 bases, and 14 bases separated the two germline ends. Germline CDR1 is SGHTS and CDR2 is YDEGEE. The CDR3 sequence is CASSPMYRLNEKLFF. DNA for the CDR3: TGTGCCAGCAGCCCCATGTATAGGCTTAATGAAAAACTGTTTTTT.

V is TRBV11-2 and J is TRBJ2-5, with 12 bases identical to TRBD2. V was clipped by 3 bases and J by 2 bases; unmatched bases: 7. CDR1 is SGHAT, CDR2 FQNNGV, per germline. This CDR3 spans 17 amino acids. This chain's CDR3 is CASSFSLAGGPQETQYF. The CDR3 DNA follows: TGTGCCAGCAGCTTTTCTCTAGCGGGGGGGCCTCAAGAGACCCAGTACTTC.

The gene calls are TRBV9 and TRBJ2-3; 12 bases fit TRBD2. V lost 0 bases and J lost 6; bases outside the gene matches: 11. CDR1 and CDR2 (germline): SGDLS, YYNGEE. The CDR3 totals 18 residues. The chain's CDR3 is CASSVGPSSGRAVDTQYF. CDR3 in DNA: TGTGCCAGCAGCGTAGGCCCCTCTAGCGGGAGGGCCGTGGATACGCAGTATTTT.

The J gene is TRBJ1-1, the V gene TRBV30, with a weak D call TRBD1 (5 bases). Germline-derived CDR1 and CDR2 are GTSNPN and SVGIG (reference sequence). Trimming cost V 7 bases and J 4 bases, with 7 bases left between them. This CDR3 contains 10 residues. The DNA of the CDR3 is TGTGCCTCAGGGACCACTGAAGCTTTCTTT. Amino acid sequence: CASGTTEAFF.

The rearrangement uses TRBV4-2 and TRBJ1-4; D unresolved. The CDR3 contains 14 residues. In germline, CDR1 is LGHNA, CDR2 YNFKEQ. V was cut by 5 bases and J by 12 bases, with 19 bases left in between. The CDR3 nucleotides are TGTGCCAGCAGCGGAACAAGTTACGGGTGGGAACTGTTTTTT. Its translation is CASSGTSYGWELFF.

The genes are TRBV27 and TRBJ2-1, with D possibly TRBD1 on 6 matching bases. The CDR3 has 14 amino acids. The V end lost 10 bases, the J end lost 2 bases, and 15 bases lay between the germline ends. Germline CDR1 MNHEY, CDR2 SMNVEV (reference sequence). DNA for the CDR3: TGTGCCACCGCGGACAGTACAGCCTACAATGAGCAGTTCTTC. The encoded protein is CATADSTAYNEQFF.

The chain employs TRBV2 and TRBJ2-5; D might be TRBD1 or TRBD2, each matching 7 bases. The better agreement between TRBJ2-7 and the DNA end casts doubt on the J call. The CDR3 is made up of 17 amino acids. The germline CDR1 and CDR2 sequences are SNHLY and FYNNEI. The CDR3 DNA sequence: TGTGCCAGCACCTTGACAGGGTCGCTAGCGGAGATCTACGAGCAGTACTTC. As protein: CASTLTGSLAEIYEQYF.

V gene TRBV9 combines with J gene TRBJ2-1, with D perhaps matching TRBD2 (7 bases). V was pared by 4 bases and J by 5 bases, with 16 bases between. The CDR3 runs to 15 residues. Germline V gene data show CDR1 as SGDLS and CDR2 as YYNGEE. CDR3 bases: TGTGCCAGCAGCTCCGAGGGGGGAGGGCACAATGAGCAGTTCTTC. Translation gives CASSSEGGGHNEQFF.

The rearrangement links TRBV27 to TRBJ2-7; 10 bases fit TRBD2. The germline CDR1 and CDR2 sequences are MNHEY and SMNVEV (reference sequence). The J segment lost 4 bases and the V segment lost 6 bases, leaving 6 bases of the junction unmatched. This CDR3 comprises 14 residues. Written as DNA, the CDR3 is TGTGCCAGCAGAAAGGATAGCGGGAGGTACGAGCAGTACTTC. This encodes CASRKDSGRYEQYF.

There are a few counts of this clonotype. The J gene is TRBJ1-4, the V gene TRBV7-9; D not certain. Germline CDR1 reads SEHNR; CDR2 reads FQNEAQ (reference sequence). The length of the CDR3 is 13 residues. Trimming stripped 6 bases from V and 5 bases from J, with 10 bases between. This CDR3 is CASSSQANEKLFF. The CDR3, as DNA: TGTGCCAGCAGTTCGCAGGCAAATGAAAAACTGTTTTTT.